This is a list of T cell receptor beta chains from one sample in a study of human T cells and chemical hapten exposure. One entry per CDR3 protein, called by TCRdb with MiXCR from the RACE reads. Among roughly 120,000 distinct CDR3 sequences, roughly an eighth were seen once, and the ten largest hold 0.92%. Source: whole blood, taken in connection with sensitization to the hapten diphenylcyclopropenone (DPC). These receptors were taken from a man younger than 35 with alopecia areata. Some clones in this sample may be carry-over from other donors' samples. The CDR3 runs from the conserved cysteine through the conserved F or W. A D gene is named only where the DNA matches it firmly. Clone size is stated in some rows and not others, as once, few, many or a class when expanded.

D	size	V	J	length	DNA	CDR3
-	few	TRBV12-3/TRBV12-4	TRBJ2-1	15	TGTGCCAGCAGTGCCGGGGGACCCCCCTACAATGAGCAGTTCTTC	CASSAGGPPYNEQFF
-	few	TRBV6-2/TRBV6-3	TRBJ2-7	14	TGTGCCAGCAGTTACTCGAAGGTTTCCAACGAGCAGTACTTC	CASSYSKVSNEQYF
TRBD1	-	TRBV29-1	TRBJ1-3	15	TGCAGCGCCCGGACAGGGAAAAGCTCTGGAAACACCATATATTTT	CSARTGKSSGNTIYF
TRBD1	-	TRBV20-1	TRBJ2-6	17	TGCAGTGCTAGAGACCTGTCGACGAGGGGGCGCCGCCCTATACTGACTTTC	CSARDLSTRGRRPILTF
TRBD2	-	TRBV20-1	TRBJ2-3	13	TGCAGTGCTACAAGCGGGGGGGCCGATACGCAGTATTTT	CSATSGGADTQYF
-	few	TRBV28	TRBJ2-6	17	TGTGCCAGCAGTTCGGGTGTCACCGGGTCTGGGGCCAACGTCCTGACTTTC	CASSSGVTGSGANVLTF
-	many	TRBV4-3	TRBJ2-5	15	TGCGCCAGCAGCCAAGAGTACAGTTTCCAAGAGACCCAGTACTTC	CASSQEYSFQETQYF
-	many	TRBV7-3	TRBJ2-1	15	TGTGCCAGCAGCTTAAATGGGGCAACCTACAATGAGCAGTTCTTC	CASSLNGATYNEQFF
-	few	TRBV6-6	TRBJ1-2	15	TGTGCCAGCAGTTCCCCCCGACAGCTAGTATATGGCTACACCTTC	CASSSPRQLVYGYTF
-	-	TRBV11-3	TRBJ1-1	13	TGTGCCAGCAGCTTAATGGGGAACACTGAAGCTTTCTTT	CASSLMGNTEAFF
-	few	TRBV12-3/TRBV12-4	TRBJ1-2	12	TGTGCCAGCACCTTGATGGCCTATGGCTACACCTTC	CASTLMAYGYTF
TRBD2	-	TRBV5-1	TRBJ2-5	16	TGCGCCAGCAGCTATACTTCCCGGGGGGTCGCAGAGACCCAGTACTTC	CASSYTSRGVAETQYF
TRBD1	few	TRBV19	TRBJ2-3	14	TGTGCCAGTAGTCCCGGGACAGGCACAGATACGCAGTATTTT	CASSPGTGTDTQYF
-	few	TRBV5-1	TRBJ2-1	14	TGCGCCAGCAGCTTAACCATCTCCTACAATGAGCAGTTCTTC	CASSLTISYNEQFF
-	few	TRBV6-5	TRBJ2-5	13	TGTGCCAGCAGTTTCGCGCGGGTAGAGACCCAGTACTTC	CASSFARVETQYF
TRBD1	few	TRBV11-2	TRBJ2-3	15	TGTGCCAGCAGCTTAGGGGGACAGGGGGCAGATACGCAGTATTTT	CASSLGGQGADTQYF
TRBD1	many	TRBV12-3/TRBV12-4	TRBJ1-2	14	TGTGCCAGCAGTTTAAGACAGGGTGGATATGGCTACACCTTC	CASSLRQGGYGYTF
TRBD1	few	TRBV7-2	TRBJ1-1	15	TGTGCCAGCAGCCACCCGGACAGGGCAAACACTGAAGCTTTCTTT	CASSHPDRANTEAFF
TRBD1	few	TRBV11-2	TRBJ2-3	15	TGTGCCAGCAGCCCCCGGACAGGGTACGGAGATACGCAGTATTTT	CASSPRTGYGDTQYF
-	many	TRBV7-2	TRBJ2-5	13	TGTGCCAGCAGCGGACAAGCGGCAGAGACCCAGTACTTC	CASSGQAAETQYF
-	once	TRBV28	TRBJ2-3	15	TGTGCCAGCAGTTTTTTACGGGAAATCGCAGATACGCAGTATTTT	CASSFLREIADTQYF
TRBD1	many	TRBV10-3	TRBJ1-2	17	TGTGCCATCAGTGCTATATCCTCCGACAGGGCAAGGTATGGCTACACCTTC	CAISAISSDRARYGYTF
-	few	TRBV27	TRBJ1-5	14	TGTGCCAGTCAGATCCCAGGGGCCGGACAGCCCCAGCATTTT	CASQIPGAGQPQHF
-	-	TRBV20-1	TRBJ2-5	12	TGCAGTGCCACGGGACCCCAAGAGACCCAGTACTTC	CSATGPQETQYF
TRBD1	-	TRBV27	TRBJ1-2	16	TGTGCCAGCACCCTAAGGGCCGGGGACAGAAACTATGGCTACACCTTC	CASTLRAGDRNYGYTF
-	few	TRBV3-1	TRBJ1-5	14	TGTGCCAGCAGCCAGGCAGGGAGCAATCAGCCCCAGCATTTT	CASSQAGSNQPQHF
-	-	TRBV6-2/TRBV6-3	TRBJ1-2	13	TGTGCCAGCAGTTACTCGACGGTCTATGGCTACACCTTC	CASSYSTVYGYTF
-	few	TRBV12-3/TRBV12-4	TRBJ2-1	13	TGTGCCAGCAGTTTACGGGGACGGCATGAGCAGTTCTTC	CASSLRGRHEQFF
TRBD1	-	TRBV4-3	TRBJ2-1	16	TGCGCCAGCAGCCAAGGTAGCAGGGGGCTTTACAATGAGCAGTTCTTC	CASSQGSRGLYNEQFF
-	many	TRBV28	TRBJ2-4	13	TGTGCCAGCATACAGGGTGGCAAAAACATTCAGTACTTC	CASIQGGKNIQYF
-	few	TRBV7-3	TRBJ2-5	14	TGTGCCAGCAGCCCCGAGGGGAACCAAGAGACCCAGTACTTC	CASSPEGNQETQYF
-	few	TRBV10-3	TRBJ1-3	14	TGTGCCATCACTCCCGGGGGGTATGGAAACACCATATATTTT	CAITPGGYGNTIYF
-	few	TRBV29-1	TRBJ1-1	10	TGCAGCGGAGCTGGAACAGAAGCTTTCTTT	CSGAGTEAFF
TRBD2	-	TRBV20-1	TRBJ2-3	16	TGCAGTGCTAGTTCCGACGGGACTAGCGGCACAGATACGCAGTATTTT	CSASSDGTSGTDTQYF
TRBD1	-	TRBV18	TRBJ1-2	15	TGTGCCAGCTCATCTCCGACGACAGGGAGGTATGGCTACACCTTC	CASSSPTTGRYGYTF
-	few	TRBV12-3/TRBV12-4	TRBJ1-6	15	TGTGCCAGCCAAACTTACCGGGGGAAGGATTCACCCCTCCACTTT	CASQTYRGKDSPLHF
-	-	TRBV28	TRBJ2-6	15	TGTGCCAGCAGTTTAATCGGGTCCGGGGCCAACGTCCTGACTTTC	CASSLIGSGANVLTF
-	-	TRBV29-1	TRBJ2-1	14	TGCAGCGTTAGACGGTCCGGATCCTACAATGAGCAGTTCTTC	CSVRRSGSYNEQFF
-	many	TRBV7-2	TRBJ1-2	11	TGTGCCAGCAGGCTAGCAAGTGGCTACACCTTC	CASRLASGYTF
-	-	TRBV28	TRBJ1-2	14	TGTGCCAGCAGATCGAGAAGGGAGAACTATGGCTACACCTTC	CASRSRRENYGYTF
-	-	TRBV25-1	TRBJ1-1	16	TGTGCCAGCAGGGGGGCGATGAAGTTGTGGGGCACTGAAGCTTTCTTT	CASRGAMKLWGTEAFF
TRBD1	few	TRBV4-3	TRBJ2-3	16	TGCGCCAGCAGCCAACGGCGGGACAGGGGGCCTGATACGCAGTATTTT	CASSQRRDRGPDTQYF